This TCR beta chain came from a study of shared clonotypes between healthy human individuals. Study-wide points: Clonotypes that were shared across four donors made up around 5% of naive CD4 clonotypes. Sequencing depth was predicted to influence how clonotypes are shared among donors.

Trimming took 1 base from V and 3 from J, leaving 6 bases between them. The CDR3 contains 13 residues. Per germline, CDR1 MGHRA and CDR2 YSYEKL. Sequencing was performed with immunoSEQ multiplex PCR; in TCRdb, only in-frame clones are kept and a portion is missing. The data hold about a million clones, with around three quarters observed a single time. Remarks on this clone: Its antigen is undetermined.

The receptor comes from a man younger than 30 in good health. Some clones in this sample may be carry-over from other donors' samples. This chain connects TRBV4-1 to TRBJ1-2, with no clear D. Sequenced: memory CD4+ T cells from PBMCs. Subset in this sample: CD45RA-negative fraction. CDR3 DNA sequence: TGCGCCAGCAGCCAAGGGGGTCACTATGGCTACACCTTC. As protein: CASSQGGHYGYTF.